This T cell receptor beta chain was sequenced for a study of cytomegalovirus exposure and HLA in healthy donors. As regards this clone: Its specificity is unknown.

General study findings and limits: A later analysis found that most CMV-associated TCR beta chains appeared HLA-restricted. In most subjects, TCR beta sequences reportedly gave accurate predictions of HLA-A and HLA-B alleles.

The study ran its PCR with 60 Vbeta and 13 Jbeta primers. Method: immunoSEQ multiplex PCR; TCRdb's copy keeps in-frame clones and lacks some. This sample has around 210,000 clones, with roughly 73% found just once. Losses at the gene ends were 5 bases for V and 9 bases for J; bases not matched to a gene: 7. CDR1 is MNHNS, CDR2 SASEGT, per germline. This CDR3 is 14 amino acids long. The genes are TRBV6-1 and TRBJ1-1; the match to TRBD1 covers 12 bases. The origin of this receptor is a boy younger than 18 in good health and CMV-seronegative. Input material: PBMCs. The CDR3 coding sequence is TGTGCCAGCAGTACGGGACAGGGGGCCTGGAAAGCTTTCTTT. This gives the protein CASSTGQGAWKAFF.